The 4 T cell receptor beta chains below come from one sample, sequenced in a study of blood T cell repertoires in COVID-19 (dated by TCRdb to 2018 to 2021). Preparation of the library involved the immunoSEQ multiplex PCR assay. TCRdb's version of the immuneACCESS table is confined to in-frame rearrangements and falls short of the full clone set. An unresolved V gene accounts for under half of the shortfall where checked; the remainder is of unknown origin. Counted in this sample were more than 75,000 clones; around 88% of them appeared once. The ten largest clonotypes hold 8.1% of the sample. Sequenced sample: peripheral blood. These receptors all come from a woman in her 70s with acute or convalescent COVID-19.

The V and J genes are TRBV15 and TRBJ2-7; 7 nucleotides agree with TRBD1. The CDR3 spans 15 residues. Per the germline V gene, CDR1 is LNHNV and CDR2 is YYDKDF (reference sequence). V shed 0 bases and J 3 bases; nucleotides not matched to a gene: 5. The CDR3, as DNA: TGTGCCACCAGCAGAGAGAGACAGGGCATCTACGAGCAGTACTTC. The encoded protein is CATSRERQGIYEQYF.

This chain uses TRBV5-6 with TRBJ2-6; 9 nucleotides align to TRBD1. Unmatched junction bases numbered 5, after V lost 1 base and J lost 0 bases. This CDR3 is 18 amino acids long. Looked up from germline, CDR1 is SGHDT and CDR2 is YYEEEE. CDR3 in DNA: TGTGCCAGCAGCTTGTGGGACAGGGTTCTCTCTGGGGCCAACGTCCTGACTTTC. Translated, it gives CASSLWDRVLSGANVLTF.

This clone appeared once. The rearrangement links TRBV29-1 to TRBJ2-5; D is perhaps TRBD2 (6 bases). Deletions cut 4 bases from V and 3 bases from J, with 9 bases between. This CDR3 has 12 residues. CDR1 and CDR2 from the germline V gene are SQVTM and ANQGSEA. CDR3 coding DNA: TGCAGCGTTGTTCCGGGGGAAGAGACCCAGTACTTC. Its protein product is CSVVPGEETQYF.

The rearrangement links TRBV19 to TRBJ2-7, with 8 bases matching TRBD1. CDR1 and CDR2 (germline): LNHDA, SQIVND (reference sequence). This CDR3 has 15 amino acids. The J segment lost 3 bases and the V segment lost 1 base, leaving 5 bases of the junction unmatched. The CDR3 sequence: CASSIVSRGLYEQYF. The CDR3 nucleotides read TGTGCCAGTAGTATAGTATCCAGGGGGCTCTACGAGCAGTACTTC.